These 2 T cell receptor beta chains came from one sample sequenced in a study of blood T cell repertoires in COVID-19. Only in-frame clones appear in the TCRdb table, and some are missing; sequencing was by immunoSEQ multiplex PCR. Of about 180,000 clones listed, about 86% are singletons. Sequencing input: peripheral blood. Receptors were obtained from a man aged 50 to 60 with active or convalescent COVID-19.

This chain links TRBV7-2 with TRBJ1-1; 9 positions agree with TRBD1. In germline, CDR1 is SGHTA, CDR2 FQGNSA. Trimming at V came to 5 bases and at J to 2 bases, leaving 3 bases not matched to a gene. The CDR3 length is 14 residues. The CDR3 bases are TGTGCCAGCAGCGACAGGGGGGGCAACACTGAAGCTTTCTTT. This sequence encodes CASSDRGGNTEAFF.

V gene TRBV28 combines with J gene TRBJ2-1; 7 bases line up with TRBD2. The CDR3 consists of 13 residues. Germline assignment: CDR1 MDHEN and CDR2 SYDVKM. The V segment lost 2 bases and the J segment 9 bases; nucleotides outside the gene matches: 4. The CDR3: CASSLHGGSEQFF. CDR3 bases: TGTGCCAGCAGTTTACACGGGGGGTCTGAGCAGTTCTTC.